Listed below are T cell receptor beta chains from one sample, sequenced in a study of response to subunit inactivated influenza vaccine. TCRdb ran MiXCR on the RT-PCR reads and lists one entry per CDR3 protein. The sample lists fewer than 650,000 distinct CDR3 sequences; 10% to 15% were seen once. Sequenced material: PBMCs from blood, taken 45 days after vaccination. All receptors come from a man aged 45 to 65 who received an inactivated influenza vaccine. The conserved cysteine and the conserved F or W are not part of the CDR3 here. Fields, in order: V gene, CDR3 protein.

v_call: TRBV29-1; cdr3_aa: SARPGVMNTEAF
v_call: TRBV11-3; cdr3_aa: ASSPLAGSSEQF
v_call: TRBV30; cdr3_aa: AWTGLATGELF
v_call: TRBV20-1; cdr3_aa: SVRQLAGSYEQY
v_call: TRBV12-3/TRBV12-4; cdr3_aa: ATATGLAGELF
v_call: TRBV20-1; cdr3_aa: SAPTDLRQGVSYGYT
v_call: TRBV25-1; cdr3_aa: ASSEVAGELF
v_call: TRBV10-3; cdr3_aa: AISMGGPSYNEQF
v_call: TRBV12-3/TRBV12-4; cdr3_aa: ASSLALGLAGPLRQQF
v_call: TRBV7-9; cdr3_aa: ASSHVGPYEQY
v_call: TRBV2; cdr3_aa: ASSERTSGSGEQF
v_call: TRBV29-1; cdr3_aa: SVEGGAVNEQF
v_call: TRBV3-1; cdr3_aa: ASSQDGDGQETQY
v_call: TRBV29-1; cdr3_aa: SVEVGTRGDTQY
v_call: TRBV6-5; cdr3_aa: ASSYSGGHYEQY
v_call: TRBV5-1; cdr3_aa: ASSLEGASGYEQY
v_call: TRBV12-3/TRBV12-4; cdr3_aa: ACKSRDTKKQY
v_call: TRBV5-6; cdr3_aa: ASSGPLGANVLT
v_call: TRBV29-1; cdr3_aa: SVGTEGSNYGYT
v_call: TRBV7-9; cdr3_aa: ASRKTGDTEAF
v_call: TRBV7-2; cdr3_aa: ASSLWAGETQY
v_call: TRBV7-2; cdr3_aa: ASSLSSPYEQY
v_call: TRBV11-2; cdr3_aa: ASSFGTRGETQY
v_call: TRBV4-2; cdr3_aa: ASSQALGGERETQY
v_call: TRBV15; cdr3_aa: ATSRPRTGVNNEQF
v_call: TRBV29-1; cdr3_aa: SVGGGGEVLPYEQY
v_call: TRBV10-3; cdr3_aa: ATRHQGRTYEQY
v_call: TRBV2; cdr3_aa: ASSAERVYNEQF
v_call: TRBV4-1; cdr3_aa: ASSRTGTGGFYEQY
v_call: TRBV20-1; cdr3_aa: SARHLQGTDYEQY
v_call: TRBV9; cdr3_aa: ASSVRSGFTGELF
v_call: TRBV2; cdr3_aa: ANSDRVNTEAF
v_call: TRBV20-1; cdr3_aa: SATWSGTNYGYT
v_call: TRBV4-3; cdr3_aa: ASSQTGTADTQY
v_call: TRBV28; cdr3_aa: ASSTGTSNQPQH
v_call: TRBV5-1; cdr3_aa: ASSPRTRGNEQF
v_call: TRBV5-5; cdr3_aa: ASSLRGLADTQY
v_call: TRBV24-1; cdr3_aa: ATSDSGGRASYNEQF
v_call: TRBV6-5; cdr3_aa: ASSYGTEYEQY
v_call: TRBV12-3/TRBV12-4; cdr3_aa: ASSRGGSNTGELF
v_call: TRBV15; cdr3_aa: ATSTGGFADTQY
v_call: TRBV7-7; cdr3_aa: ASSQTGTDTQY
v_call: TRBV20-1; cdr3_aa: SAKTGESQPQH
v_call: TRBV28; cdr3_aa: ASSSRLAGRHSSYEQY
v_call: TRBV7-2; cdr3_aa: ASRGTSGPQETQY
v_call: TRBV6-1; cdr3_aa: ASSPFGGSVGQETQY
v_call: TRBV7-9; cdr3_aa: ASTTAGPYNEQF
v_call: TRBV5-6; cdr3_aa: ASSLGLSSGEQF
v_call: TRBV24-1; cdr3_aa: ATSDPSGAGTDTQY
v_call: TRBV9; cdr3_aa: ASSNKSPGQGPNTGELF
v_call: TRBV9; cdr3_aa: ASSSNGGEQF
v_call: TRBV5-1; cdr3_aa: ASSLAGDYVSGANVLT
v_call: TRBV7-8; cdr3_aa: ASSFTGATEAF
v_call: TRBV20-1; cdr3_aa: SARDQMGETGMEKLF
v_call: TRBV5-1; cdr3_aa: ASSVTTNTGELF
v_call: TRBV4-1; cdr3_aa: ASSQDSAGGGNTGELF
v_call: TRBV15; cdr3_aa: ATSRDRVVSETQY